This T cell receptor (beta chain) was obtained from a study of blood T cell repertoires in COVID-19 (TCRdb year 2020). Some background on the complete study: Collaborator samples came from the United States, Italy and Spain and covered acute and convalescent phases of COVID-19. The material from the prospective study consisted of cDNA or gDNA derived from T cells, B-cell-depleted T cells, or PBMCs. Deeply sampled blood TCRbeta repertoires from subjects exposed to, actively infected with, or recovered from COVID-19 were included in the dataset. The repertoires were released in a freely available public database intended as a resource for research on the immune response to SARS-CoV-2. Samples were obtained from the ongoing ImmuneRACE study (first 160 participants) and from roughly 1,300 subjects provided by 6 global collaborators. Nearly every sample came with metadata listing a de-identified subject ID, COVID-19 status, age in years and sex. Where available, HLA class I and class II types were taken from metadata supplied by the sample provider and were not determined by assay-based typing. On the study overall, not on this receptor specifically: Clinical and demographic metadata were provided uncurated, with the amount varying by source and participant.

Trimming leaves V shorter by 5 bases and J shorter by 6 bases, with the junction holding 21 bases beyond the gene matches. From its cysteine to its phenylalanine, the CDR3 spans 18 amino acids. Left in the record is the CDR3 DNA by itself, 54 bases read in frame from the first base. CDR1 MNHNY and CDR2 SVGAGI are derived from the germline V gene (reference sequence). TCRbeta CDR3 regions were amplified from genomic DNA by means of the immunoSEQ Assay, a bias-controlled multiplex PCR. On the authors' methods: The number of nucleated cells in each sample was estimated from the amplification of reference gene primers within the assay. To quantify the absolute abundance of each unique TCRbeta CDR3 rearrangement, sequence reads were collapsed and filtered. For each sample, productive Simpson clonality was calculated as the square root of Simpson's diversity index over productive rearrangements. TCRdb re-hosts the immuneACCESS table, in-frame sequences only. Its copies lack some clones; in the studies checked, an unresolved V gene accounts for under half of them, and the cause for the rest is not known. The V and J calls and the clone size are those of that table, but D and trimming were determined from the DNA. Here the sample has under 250,000 clones; 81% occur a single time. More than 8.5% of the sample is taken by the ten largest.

Enrolling through a virtual design, the prospective study's participants ranged in age from about 18 to 89 years and lived across about two dozen United States geographic areas. In the prospective study, cohorts were assigned on the basis of participant-reported clinical history obtained from a screening survey and a study questionnaire. In the prospective study, whole blood, serum and a nasopharyngeal or oropharyngeal swab were collected from each participant by mobile phlebotomists. Additional blood draws and questionnaires over an approximately two-month period could optionally be provided by prospective study participants. Before DNA extraction, prospective study blood samples were shipped either frozen or at room temperature. As for this clone: No cognate antigen has been identified for it. There are no base qualities to consult, and no much larger clone falls within one base.

Sequencing was performed on PBMCs or T cells enriched from blood (not recorded which). The source is a woman aged 45-59 years with acute COVID-19. The chain is encoded by TRBV6-6 joined to TRBJ2-7, and 8 junctional nucleotides match TRBD1. CDR3 loop: CASSRTPAPGTGLGEQYF. The nucleotide sequence reads as follows: TGTGCCAGCAGTCGAACCCCGGCCCCCGGGACAGGTCTGGGCGAGCAGTACTTC.